These T cell receptor beta chains were read from a single sample in a study of blood T cell repertoires in COVID-19. Data came from immunoSEQ multiplex PCR; TCRdb stores just in-frame clones and leaves some out. The sample gives approximately 280,000 clones, around 89% of which show up once; roughly 5% is in the top ten. Sequencing input: peripheral blood. All receptors derive from a middle-aged man with acute or convalescent COVID-19. Each CDR3 is given without its conserved first and last residue. A D gene is named only where the DNA matches it firmly.

TRBV2	TRBJ1-2	TRBD1	13	ASSGDSTTLYGYT
TRBV6-2/TRBV6-3	TRBJ2-7	TRBD2	14	ASSRSLAGGTYEQY
TRBV10-1	TRBJ2-3	TRBD2	14	ASSAERGGPTDTQY
TRBV29-1	TRBJ1-1	TRBD1	11	SVVRQGDTEAF
TRBV2	TRBJ1-2	.	11	ASSLQGPNGYT
TRBV5-1	TRBJ2-3	.	11	ATRDTLTDTQY
TRBV7-2	TRBJ2-1	TRBD2	11	ASSPKRGGEQF
TRBV10-3	TRBJ1-6	.	14	AISEQESSYNSPLH
TRBV10-3	TRBJ1-6	TRBD1	12	AISTGGWNSPLH
TRBV5-4	TRBJ2-7	.	11	ASSSPSGFEQY
TRBV2	TRBJ1-6	.	13	ASSGQTSYNSPLH
TRBV15	TRBJ1-2	.	13	ATSRGRGQGYGYT
TRBV5-4	TRBJ1-2	TRBD1	13	ASSRSFSGGGGYT
TRBV29-1	TRBJ1-1	TRBD1	13	SVEGTGQANTEAF
TRBV10-3	TRBJ1-3	.	13	AISESGGSGNTIY
TRBV27	TRBJ1-5	.	13	ASSYRGIGNQPQH
TRBV4-2	TRBJ2-5	.	16	ASSPTPDYIVMGETQY
TRBV5-1	TRBJ1-2	.	13	ASSLRAGGDYGYT
TRBV2	TRBJ1-6	.	11	ARKQDSVSPLH
TRBV7-2	TRBJ1-4	.	11	ASSLNGREKLF
TRBV6-1	TRBJ1-1	.	13	ASSEAPGAITEAF
TRBV5-6	TRBJ2-2	.	13	ASSPYRENTGELF
TRBV19	TRBJ1-5	TRBD1	13	ASSIAPTGGQPQH
TRBV5-8	TRBJ2-1	TRBD1	12	ASSATGGYNEQF
TRBV12-2	TRBJ1-2	.	12	ASRQMTGGYGYT
TRBV9	TRBJ2-3	.	12	ASSAPRSTDTQY
TRBV25-1	TRBJ1-1	.	9	ASSSGTLAF
TRBV6-1	TRBJ1-2	.	13	ASSERSGANYGYT
TRBV6-5	TRBJ2-7	TRBD1	12	ASSYRDSTYEQY
TRBV5-6	TRBJ1-1	.	12	ASSFWTANTEAF
TRBV19	TRBJ1-2	TRBD1	12	ASRTGGNVYGYT
TRBV6-5	TRBJ1-2	TRBD1	12	ASRDRASHNGYT
TRBV15	TRBJ1-2	TRBD1	12	ATSRDRQGSGYT
TRBV19	TRBJ2-2	TRBD1	12	ASRTGGSTGELF
TRBV18	TRBJ1-2	TRBD1	12	ASSLRTGDYGYT
TRBV3-1/TRBV3-2	TRBJ1-1	.	13	ASSQMIGSGTEAF
TRBV5-4	TRBJ2-2	.	13	ASSFAGINTGELF
TRBV6-1	TRBJ1-5	.	13	ASSERAGRNQPQH
TRBV12-5	TRBJ2-7	.	14	ASGLVIPSGSYEQY
TRBV27	TRBJ2-2	TRBD2	15	ASSLRASGIYTGELF
TRBV5-4	TRBJ2-7	TRBD1	12	ASSLRAQGNEQY
TRBV5-6	TRBJ2-4	TRBD1	13	ASSQGQGAKNIQY